Only one count was recorded for the clone carrying this TCR beta chain. Sequenced by immunoSEQ multiplex PCR; TCRdb stores in-frame clones only, minus some. The repertoire includes roughly 180,000 clones, roughly 84% of them detected once, and roughly a tenth sits in the top ten. The CDR3 consists of 16 residues. Trimming shortened V by 4 bases and J by 4 bases, and 17 bases separated the two germline ends. The germline gives CDR1 SGHNT, CDR2 YYREEE (reference sequence). The record originates from a study of blood T cell repertoires in COVID-19. Sequenced: peripheral blood. This sequence originates from a woman of 80 years or more with active or convalescent COVID-19. The V gene is TRBV5-4, the J gene TRBJ2-2; D is possibly TRBD1 (6 bases). This CDR3 is CASSGGNRVSTGELFF. In nucleotides, the CDR3 is TGTGCCAGCAGCGGAGGAAACAGGGTTTCCACCGGGGAGCTGTTTTTT.